This T cell receptor (beta chain) emerged from a study of T cell responses to AZD1222 COVID-19 vaccine. Germline CDR1 reads LNHDA; CDR2 reads SQIVND (reference sequence). CDR3 length equals 14 residues. Trimming pared 4 bases from V and 4 bases from J, leaving 13 bases between. In the case of this clone: Its antigen is currently unknown.

Study results and limitations: Across spike, vaccine-associated CD4 TCRs were found, dominant at 160-218 and 743-854. Females made up more of the donors, who were largely white British, and clonal diversity may have come out too low.

Libraries were prepared by immunoSEQ multiplex PCR; TCRdb keeps only in-frame clonotypes and omits some of them. The sample contains around 81,000 clones, roughly 80% of which appear only once. The gene calls are TRBV19 and TRBJ1-2; no clear D gene. The sequences come from peripheral blood, collected on day 0 of AZD1222 vaccination. This clonotype originated in an adult in good health. Written as DNA, the CDR3 is TGTGCCAGTAGTAGGCCACGGGTTAGCTATGGCTACACCTTC. It is translated as CASSRPRVSYGYTF. Complete variable domain (other parts from reference TRBV19 and TRBJ1-2): DGGITQSPKYLFRKEGQNVTLSCEQNLNHDAMYWYRQDPGQGLRLIYYSQIVNDFQKGDIAEGYSVSREKKESFPLTVTSAQKNPTAFYLCASSRPRVSYGYTFGSGTRLTVV.